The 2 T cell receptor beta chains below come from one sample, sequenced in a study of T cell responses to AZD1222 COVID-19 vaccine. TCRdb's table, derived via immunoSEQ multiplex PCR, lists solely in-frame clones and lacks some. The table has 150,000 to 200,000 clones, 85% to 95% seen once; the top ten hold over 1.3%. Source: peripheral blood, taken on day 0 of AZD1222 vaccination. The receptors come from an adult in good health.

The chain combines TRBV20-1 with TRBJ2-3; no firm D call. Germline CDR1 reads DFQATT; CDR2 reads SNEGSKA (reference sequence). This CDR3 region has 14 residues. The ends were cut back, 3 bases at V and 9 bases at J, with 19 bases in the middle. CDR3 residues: CSASPTVEHQTQYF. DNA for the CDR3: TGCAGTGCTAGTCCTACCGTGGAGCATCAAACGCAGTATTTT.

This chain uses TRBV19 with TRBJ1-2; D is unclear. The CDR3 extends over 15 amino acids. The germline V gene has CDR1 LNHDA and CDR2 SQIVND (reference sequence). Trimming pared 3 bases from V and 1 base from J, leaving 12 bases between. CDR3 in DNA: TGTGCCAGTAGTATCTTCGGGCAAGTTAACTATGGCTACACCTTC. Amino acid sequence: CASSIFGQVNYGYTF.